This TCR beta chain came from a study of CD8 T cells in ankylosing spondylitis. J was trimmed by 8 bases and V by 9 bases; bases with no gene match: 9. The germline V gene has CDR1 MNHEY and CDR2 SMNVEV (reference sequence). The CDR3 has 13 amino acids. General study findings and limits: About 8 highly homologous variants formed a TCR beta motif that appeared characteristic of ankylosing spondylitis blood.

Notes on this clonotype: The antigen is not known. This may stem from a read error, because a much larger clone lies one nucleotide away.

Making use of molecular barcodes, quantitative 5'-RACE generated TCR beta libraries. TCRdb recomputed calls from the 5' RACE reads with MiXCR, one row per CDR3 protein. The table has hundreds of thousands of distinct CDR3 sequences, 10% to 15% seen once. Sequencing used blood, either unsorted or a sorted T cell fraction (not recorded which). The sequence was obtained from a male donor with ankylosing spondylitis. This chain links TRBV27 with TRBJ1-4; 7 nucleotides match TRBD1. DNA for the CDR3: TGTGCCAGTAATGACAGGGCGAGGGAAAAACTGTTTTTT. It translates to CASNDRAREKLFF. The full variable domain, with the rest looked up from reference TRBV27 and TRBJ1-4, is EAQVTQNPRYLITVTGKKLTVTCSQNMNHEYMSWYRQDPGLGLRQIYYSMNVEVTDKGDVPEGYKVSRKEKRNFPLILESPSPNQTSLYFCASNDRAREKLFFGSGTQLSVL.